This T cell receptor (beta chain) was found in a study of blood T cell repertoires in COVID-19. A single count supports this clone. The CDR3 is 15 amino acids. V lost 2 bases to trimming and J lost 0 bases, with 10 bases between them. The germline V gene has CDR1 LGHDT and CDR2 YNNKEL (reference sequence). Sequencing used immunoSEQ multiplex PCR; TCRdb keeps in-frame clones, though not all of them. In the table there are some 290,000 clones, around four fifths of which are singletons. V gene TRBV3-1 (or the pseudogene TRBV3-2) combines with J gene TRBJ1-1; D unresolved. The source material was peripheral blood. This sequence originates from a man in his sixties who had recovered from COVID-19. The CDR3 sequence: CASSQYPVMNTEAFF. The CDR3, as DNA: TGTGCCAGCAGCCAATACCCAGTCATGAACACTGAAGCTTTCTTT.